This TCR beta chain appears in the sequencing data of a study of post-analysis software for immune sequencing data. General study points: With TRBV5-6, TRBV5-1 and TRBV20-1 included, about five TRBV segments were more frequent in patients than in controls.

V dropped 4 bases and J dropped 5; count of bases not matched to a gene: 4. The length of the CDR3 is 15 residues. Germline values: CDR1 KGHDR, CDR2 SFDVKD. To note about this clonotype: Its antigen remains unidentified.

Researchers reported that TCR beta cDNA libraries carried unique molecular identifiers. TCRdb ran MiXCR on the PCR reads and lists one entry per CDR3 protein. The table has around 200,000 distinct CDR3 sequences, over 25% seen once. J is TRBJ2-3 and V is TRBV24-1; 11 positions match TRBD2. What was sequenced was blood. The sequence was collected from a girl aged 2-17 years with multiple sclerosis. CDR3 coding DNA: TGTGCCACCAGTGAACCTGGACTAGCGGGAGATACGCAGTATTTT. Translation gives CATSEPGLAGDTQYF.